This T cell receptor (beta chain) was recorded in a study of CD8 T cells in Susac syndrome (dated by TCRdb to the late 2010s). Some background on the complete study: The study used repertoire sequencing to test whether antigen drove CD8+ T cell activation and differentiation in Susac syndrome.

To note about this clonotype: Its antigen is not yet known. No base quality information exists; no much larger clone differs at one position.

RNA was extracted using the RNeasy kit, and 0.5 to 1 microgram was reverse transcribed with random hexamers. TCR beta CDR3 regions were amplified with the immunoSEQ multiplex PCR assay covering 54 Vbeta and 13 Jbeta segments. To correct PCR amplification bias, a synthetic template baseline was used for both primer optimization and computational correction. In the source study's methods: Reads were assigned to V, D and J genes according to IMGT and analyzed in immunoSEQ Analyzer, with only productive sequences retained. Clonality was computed as one minus Shannon entropy normalized by log2 of the number of productive unique sequences. For each patient and control, public and private clones were evaluated among the 100 most prevalent clones. Susac-specific clones were defined as absent from healthy and MS cohorts, over a thousand published viral clones and other ImmuneACCESS disease sequences. In TCRdb, the public reads were trimmed at Q25 with fastp and aligned with MiXCR, with productive beta chains retained. Each record represents a unique CDR3 protein, reported with the most common genes and DNA among its rows. These V and J calls are TCRdb output, not the study's own analysis. Counted in this sample were 150,000 to 200,000 distinct CDR3 sequences; about 94% of them appeared once. 0.1% of the sample is held by the ten biggest clonotypes.

Study-level results and caveats: The TCR sequencing and HLA analysis was acknowledged to have included a relatively small number of individuals.

The CDR3 goes from the cysteine to the phenylalanine over 15 residues. The entry retains the CDR3 DNA only, 45 bases that are in frame from base 1. V is cut by 3 bases and J by 5 bases, and the space between the germline ends is 15 bases. CDR1 and CDR2, looked up from the germline V gene (reference sequence), are SGHNT and YYREEE. Peripheral blood CD8+ and CD4+ T cells from healthy donors, Susac syndrome patients and multiple sclerosis patients were profiled by high-throughput TCR beta sequencing. Healthy donors were age- and sex-matched controls. Bulk CD8+ and CD4+ T cells were purified by magnetic negative isolation, while CD8+ TEMRA cells were enriched using FACS. Blood was drawn into EDTA tubes, processed within 24 hours, and PBMCs were isolated by density gradient centrifugation. PBMCs intended for TCR sequencing were frozen in liquid nitrogen and were later thawed in a 37 degrees C water bath. Purity of sorted or isolated CD4+, CD8+ and CD8+ TEMRA cells was at least 90%.

Sequencing was carried out using CD4+ T cells from PBMCs. The clonotype was recovered from a human donor in good health. Recombination connected TRBV5-4 to TRBJ2-1, with a tentative D gene TRBD2 over 5 matching bases. This receptor carries the CDR3 CASSSARGRDNEQFF. The bases are TGTGCCAGCAGCTCGGCCCGGGGAAGGGACAATGAGCAGTTCTTC.